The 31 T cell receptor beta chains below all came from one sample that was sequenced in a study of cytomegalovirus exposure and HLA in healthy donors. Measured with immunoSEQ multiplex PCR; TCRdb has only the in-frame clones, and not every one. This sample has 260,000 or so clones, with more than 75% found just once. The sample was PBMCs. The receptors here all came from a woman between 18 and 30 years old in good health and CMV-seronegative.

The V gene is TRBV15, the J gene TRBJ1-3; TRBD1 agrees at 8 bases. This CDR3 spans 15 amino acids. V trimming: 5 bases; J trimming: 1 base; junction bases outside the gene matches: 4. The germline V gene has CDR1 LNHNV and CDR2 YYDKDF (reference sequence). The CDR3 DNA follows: TGTGCCACCAGCCGGGACAGGCGATCTGGAAACACCATATATTTT. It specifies CATSRDRRSGNTIYF.

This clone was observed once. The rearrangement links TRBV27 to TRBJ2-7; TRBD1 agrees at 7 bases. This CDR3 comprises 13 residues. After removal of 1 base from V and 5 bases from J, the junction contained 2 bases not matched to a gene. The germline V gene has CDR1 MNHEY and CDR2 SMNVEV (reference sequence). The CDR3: CASSLYRGNEQYF. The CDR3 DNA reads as TGTGCCAGCAGTTTATACAGGGGAAACGAGCAGTACTTC.

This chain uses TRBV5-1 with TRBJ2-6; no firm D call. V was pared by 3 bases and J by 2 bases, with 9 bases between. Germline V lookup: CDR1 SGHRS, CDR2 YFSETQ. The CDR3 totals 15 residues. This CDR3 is CASSSDFPGANVLTF. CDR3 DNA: TGCGCCAGCAGCTCAGACTTCCCTGGGGCCAACGTCCTGACTTTC.

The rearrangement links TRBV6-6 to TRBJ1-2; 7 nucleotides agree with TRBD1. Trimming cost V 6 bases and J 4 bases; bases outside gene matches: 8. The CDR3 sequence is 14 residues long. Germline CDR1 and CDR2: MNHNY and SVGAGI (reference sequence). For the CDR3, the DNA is TGTGCCAGCAGAACACAGGGGATAGTCTATGGCTACACCTTC. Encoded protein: CASRTQGIVYGYTF.

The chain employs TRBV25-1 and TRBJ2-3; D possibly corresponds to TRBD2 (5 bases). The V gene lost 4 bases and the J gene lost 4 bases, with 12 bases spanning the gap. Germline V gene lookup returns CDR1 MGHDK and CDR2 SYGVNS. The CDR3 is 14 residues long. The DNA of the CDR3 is TGTGCCAGCAGTGCGTGGAACGGGGCAGATACGCAGTATTTT. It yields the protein CASSAWNGADTQYF.

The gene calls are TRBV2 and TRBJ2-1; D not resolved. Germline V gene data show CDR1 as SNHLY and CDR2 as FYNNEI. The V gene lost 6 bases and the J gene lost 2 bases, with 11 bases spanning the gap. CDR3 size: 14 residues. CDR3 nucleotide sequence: TGTGCCAGCAGGAGGAGTCCCGCCTACAATGAGCAGTTCTTC. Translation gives CASRRSPAYNEQFF.

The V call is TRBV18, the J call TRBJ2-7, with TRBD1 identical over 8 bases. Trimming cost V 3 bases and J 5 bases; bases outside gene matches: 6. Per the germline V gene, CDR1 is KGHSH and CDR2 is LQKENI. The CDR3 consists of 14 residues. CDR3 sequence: CASSPGTGVHEQYF. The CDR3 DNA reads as TGTGCCAGCTCACCCGGGACAGGTGTCCACGAGCAGTACTTC.

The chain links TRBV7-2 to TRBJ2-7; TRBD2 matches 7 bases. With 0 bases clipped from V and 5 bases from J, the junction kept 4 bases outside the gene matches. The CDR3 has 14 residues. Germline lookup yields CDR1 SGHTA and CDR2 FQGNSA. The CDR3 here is CASSLAGGLDEQYF. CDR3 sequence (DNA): TGTGCCAGCAGCTTAGCGGGAGGGCTCGACGAGCAGTACTTC.

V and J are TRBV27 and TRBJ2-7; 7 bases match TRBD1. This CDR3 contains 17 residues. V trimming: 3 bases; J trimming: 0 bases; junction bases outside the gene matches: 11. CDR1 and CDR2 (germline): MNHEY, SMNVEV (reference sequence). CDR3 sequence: CASSFRQGVRGSYEQYF. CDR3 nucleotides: TGTGCCAGCAGTTTCCGGCAGGGGGTCCGGGGCTCCTACGAGCAGTACTTC.

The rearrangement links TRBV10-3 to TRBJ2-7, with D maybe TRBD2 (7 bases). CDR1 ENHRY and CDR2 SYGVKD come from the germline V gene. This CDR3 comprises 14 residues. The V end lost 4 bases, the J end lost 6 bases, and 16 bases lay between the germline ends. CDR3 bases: TGTGCCATCAGTGGTAAGGGGGGGAGCATCGAGCAGTACTTC. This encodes CAISGKGGSIEQYF.

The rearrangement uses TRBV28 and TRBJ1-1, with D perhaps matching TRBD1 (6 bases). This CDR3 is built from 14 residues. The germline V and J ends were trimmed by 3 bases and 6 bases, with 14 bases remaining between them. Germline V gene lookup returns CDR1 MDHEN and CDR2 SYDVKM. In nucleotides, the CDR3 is TGTGCCAGCAGTTTTTCCGGACAGAGCTCTGAAGCTTTCTTT. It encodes CASSFSGQSSEAFF.

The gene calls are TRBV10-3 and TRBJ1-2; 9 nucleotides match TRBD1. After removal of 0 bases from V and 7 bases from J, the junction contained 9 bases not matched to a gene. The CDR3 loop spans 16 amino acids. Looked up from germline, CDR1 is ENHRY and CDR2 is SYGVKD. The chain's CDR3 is CAISESGTGPQAGYTF. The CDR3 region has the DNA TGTGCCATCAGTGAGTCTGGGACAGGGCCCCAGGCTGGCTACACCTTC.

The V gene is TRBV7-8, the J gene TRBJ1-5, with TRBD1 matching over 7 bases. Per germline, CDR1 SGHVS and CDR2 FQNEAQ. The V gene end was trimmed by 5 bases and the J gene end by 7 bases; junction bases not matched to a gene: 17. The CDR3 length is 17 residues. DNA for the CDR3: TGTGCCAGCAGCCCTTCTGGGACAGTCGGTGGAGTACAGCCCCAGCATTTT. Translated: CASSPSGTVGGVQPQHF.

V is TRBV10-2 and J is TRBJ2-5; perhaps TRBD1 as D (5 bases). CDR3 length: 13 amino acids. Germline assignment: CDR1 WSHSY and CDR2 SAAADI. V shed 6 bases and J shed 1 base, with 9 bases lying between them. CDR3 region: CASRMDTQETQYF. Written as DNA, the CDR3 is TGCGCCAGCAGAATGGACACCCAAGAGACCCAGTACTTC.

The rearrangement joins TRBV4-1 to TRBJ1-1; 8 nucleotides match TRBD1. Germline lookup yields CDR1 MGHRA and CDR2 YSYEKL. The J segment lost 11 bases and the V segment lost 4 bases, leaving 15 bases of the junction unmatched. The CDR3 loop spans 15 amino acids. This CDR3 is CASSPSGQVLWMAFF. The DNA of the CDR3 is TGCGCCAGCAGCCCCTCGGGACAGGTGCTATGGATGGCTTTCTTT.

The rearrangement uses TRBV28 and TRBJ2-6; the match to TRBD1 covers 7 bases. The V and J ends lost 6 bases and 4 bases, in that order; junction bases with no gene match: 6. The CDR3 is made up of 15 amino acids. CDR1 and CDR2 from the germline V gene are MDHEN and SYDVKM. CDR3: CASSLTGLGANVLTF. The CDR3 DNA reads TGTGCCAGCAGCCTGACAGGGTTAGGGGCCAACGTCCTGACTTTC.

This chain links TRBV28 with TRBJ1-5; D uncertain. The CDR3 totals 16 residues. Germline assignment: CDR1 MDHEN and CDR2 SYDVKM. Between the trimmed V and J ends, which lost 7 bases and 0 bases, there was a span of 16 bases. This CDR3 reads CASTQSSRASNQPQHF. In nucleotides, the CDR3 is TGTGCCAGCACCCAATCATCGAGGGCTAGCAATCAGCCCCAGCATTTT.

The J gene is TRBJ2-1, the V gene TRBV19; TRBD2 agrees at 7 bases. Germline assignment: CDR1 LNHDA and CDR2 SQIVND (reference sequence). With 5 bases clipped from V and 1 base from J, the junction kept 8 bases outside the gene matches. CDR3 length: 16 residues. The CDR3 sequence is CASSRGGERSYNEQFF. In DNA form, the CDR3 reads TGTGCCAGTAGTCGCGGGGGAGAGAGATCCTACAATGAGCAGTTCTTC. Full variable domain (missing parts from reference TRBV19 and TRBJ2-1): DGGITQSPKYLFRKEGQNVTLSCEQNLNHDAMYWYRQDPGQGLRLIYYSQIVNDFQKGDIAEGYSVSREKKESFPLTVTSAQKNPTAFYLCASSRGGERSYNEQFFGPGTRLTVL.

CDR3 nucleotide sequence: TGTGCCAGTATGGGTAGCGGCTCCTACAATGAGCAGTTCTTC. This sequence encodes CASMGSGSYNEQFF. The V and J genes are TRBV19 and TRBJ2-1; a possible D gene is TRBD2 (6 bases). V lost 7 bases, J lost 0 bases, and 10 bases lay in between. Germline V gene sequence: CDR1 LNHDA, CDR2 SQIVND (reference sequence). CDR3 length: 14 residues.

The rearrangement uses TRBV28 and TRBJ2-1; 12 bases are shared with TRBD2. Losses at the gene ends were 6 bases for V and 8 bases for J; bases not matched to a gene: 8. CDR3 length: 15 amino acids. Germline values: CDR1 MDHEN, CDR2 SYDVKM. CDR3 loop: CASSPSGRAWYEQFF. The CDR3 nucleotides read TGTGCCAGCAGCCCTAGCGGGAGGGCCTGGTATGAGCAGTTCTTC.

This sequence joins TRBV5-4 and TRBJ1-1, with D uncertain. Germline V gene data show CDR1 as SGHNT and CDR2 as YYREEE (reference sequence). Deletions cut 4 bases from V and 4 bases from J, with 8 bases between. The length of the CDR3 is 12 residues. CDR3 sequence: CASSGGGTEAFF. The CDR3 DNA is TGTGCCAGCAGCGGCGGCGGCACTGAAGCTTTCTTT.

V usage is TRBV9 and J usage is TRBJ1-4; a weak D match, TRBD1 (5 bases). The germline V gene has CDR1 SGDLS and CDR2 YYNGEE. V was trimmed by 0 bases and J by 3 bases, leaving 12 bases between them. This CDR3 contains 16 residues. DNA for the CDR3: TGTGCCAGCAGCGTAGGGTTGAAGGGGTCTAATGAAAAACTGTTTTTT. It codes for CASSVGLKGSNEKLFF.

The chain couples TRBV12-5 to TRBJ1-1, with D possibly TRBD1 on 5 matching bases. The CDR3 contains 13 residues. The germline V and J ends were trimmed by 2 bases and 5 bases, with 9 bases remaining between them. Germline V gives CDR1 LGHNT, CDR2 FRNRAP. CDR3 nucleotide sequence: TGTGCTAGTGGTTTGATGGGGGGGACTGAAGCTTTCTTT. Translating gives CASGLMGGTEAFF.

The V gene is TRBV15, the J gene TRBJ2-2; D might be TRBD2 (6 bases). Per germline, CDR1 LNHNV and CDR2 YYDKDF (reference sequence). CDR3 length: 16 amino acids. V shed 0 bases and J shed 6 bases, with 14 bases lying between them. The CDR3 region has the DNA TGTGCCACCAGCAGAGATCGGGAGAGCCTCCCCGGGGAGCTGTTTTTT. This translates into CATSRDRESLPGELFF.

For the CDR3, the DNA is TGTGCCACCGGGACAGGGGGCTTTCGACAGCCCCAGCATTTT. Its protein product is CATGTGGFRQPQHF. This chain joins TRBV28 and TRBJ1-5; 12 bases map to TRBD1. Trimming at V came to 10 bases and at J to 7 bases, leaving 8 bases not matched to a gene. Germline V gene sequence: CDR1 MDHEN, CDR2 SYDVKM. This CDR3 spans 14 amino acids.

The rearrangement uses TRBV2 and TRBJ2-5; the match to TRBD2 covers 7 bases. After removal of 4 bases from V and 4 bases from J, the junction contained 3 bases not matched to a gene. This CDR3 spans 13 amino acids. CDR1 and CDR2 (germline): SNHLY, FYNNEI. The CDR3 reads CASSAGGGETQYF. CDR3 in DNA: TGTGCCAGCAGTGCGGGGGGTGGAGAGACCCAGTACTTC.

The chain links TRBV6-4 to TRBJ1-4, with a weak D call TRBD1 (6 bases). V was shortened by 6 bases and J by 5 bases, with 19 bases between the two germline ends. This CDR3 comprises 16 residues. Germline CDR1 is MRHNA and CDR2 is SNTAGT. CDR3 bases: TGTGCCAGCAGCGCCAACAGGGCCGCTCCGAATGAAAAACTGTTTTTT. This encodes CASSANRAAPNEKLFF.

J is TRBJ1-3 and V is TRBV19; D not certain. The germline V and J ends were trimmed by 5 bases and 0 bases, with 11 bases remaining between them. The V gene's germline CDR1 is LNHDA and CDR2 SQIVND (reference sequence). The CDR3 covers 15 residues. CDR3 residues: CASSLARNSGNTIYF. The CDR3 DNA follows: TGTGCCAGTAGTCTGGCCAGGAACTCTGGAAACACCATATATTTT.

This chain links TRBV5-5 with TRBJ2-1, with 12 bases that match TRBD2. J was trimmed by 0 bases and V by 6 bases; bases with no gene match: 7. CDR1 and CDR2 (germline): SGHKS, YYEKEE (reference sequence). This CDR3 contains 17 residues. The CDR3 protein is CASTEGLAGRSYNEQFF. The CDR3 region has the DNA TGTGCCAGCACCGAGGGACTAGCGGGCCGCTCCTACAATGAGCAGTTCTTC.

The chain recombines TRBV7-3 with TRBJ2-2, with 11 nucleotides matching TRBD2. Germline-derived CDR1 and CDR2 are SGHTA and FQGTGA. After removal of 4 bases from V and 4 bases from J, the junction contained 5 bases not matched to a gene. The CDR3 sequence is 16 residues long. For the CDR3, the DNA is TGTGCCAGCAGCTCAATAGCGGGAGGGAGCACCGGGGAGCTGTTTTTT. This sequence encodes CASSSIAGGSTGELFF.

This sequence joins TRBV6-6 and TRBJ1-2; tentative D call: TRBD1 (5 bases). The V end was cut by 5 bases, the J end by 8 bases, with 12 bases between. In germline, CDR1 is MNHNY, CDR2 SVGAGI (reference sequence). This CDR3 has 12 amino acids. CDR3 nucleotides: TGTGCCAGCAGTCCACGCCAGGGAGGCTACACCTTC. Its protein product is CASSPRQGGYTF.